This TCR beta chain derives from a study of T cells after yellow fever vaccination. This clonotype was counted ten times or more. TCRdb reanalysed the 5' RACE reads using MiXCR and keeps one entry per CDR3 protein. The table shows roughly 520,000 distinct CDR3 sequences, with just over 20% occurring only once. The V and J ends lost 3 bases and 1 base respectively, with 3 bases between them. The V gene's germline CDR1 is LGHNT and CDR2 FRNRAP. The CDR3 is made up of 12 amino acids. Specimen: PBMCs, collected around 3 weeks after the first yellow fever vaccination. V usage is TRBV12-5 and J usage is TRBJ1-1, with D hard to call. The receptor was isolated from a man in his late teens or twenties who received the YFV17D yellow fever vaccine. This CDR3 is CASGLENTEAFF. CDR3 DNA: TGTGCTAGTGGTTTAGAGAACACTGAAGCTTTCTTT.